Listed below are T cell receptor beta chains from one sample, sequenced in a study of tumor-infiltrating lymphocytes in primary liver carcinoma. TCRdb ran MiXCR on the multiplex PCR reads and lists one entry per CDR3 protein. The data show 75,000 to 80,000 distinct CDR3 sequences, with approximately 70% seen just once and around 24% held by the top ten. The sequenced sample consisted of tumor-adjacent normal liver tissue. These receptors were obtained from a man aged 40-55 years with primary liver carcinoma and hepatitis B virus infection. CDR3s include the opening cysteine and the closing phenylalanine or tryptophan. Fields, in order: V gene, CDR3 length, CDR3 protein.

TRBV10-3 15 CAISESPGMNTEAFF
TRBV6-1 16 CASSPPGLAGGDEQYF
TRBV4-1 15 CTSSPRGIKGGEAFF
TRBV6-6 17 CASSGGPGTAPNCGYAF
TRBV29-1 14 CSVHRTGEFNEQFF
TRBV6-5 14 CVSSFSAGGGEQYF
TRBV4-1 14 CASSEGQGDHEQYF
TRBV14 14 CASSQGYGSYDQYF
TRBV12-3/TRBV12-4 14 CASSFSGQNTEAFF
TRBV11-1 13 CARCLVRFGELFF
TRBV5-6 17 CASSLALTGVSSYEQYF
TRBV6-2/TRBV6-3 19 CASGPLRLAGGPAYNEQFF
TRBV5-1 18 CASSNGWTGALSGNTIYF
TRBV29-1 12 CSARPGANEQFF
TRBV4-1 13 CASSQGGVYVYTF
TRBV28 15 CASSSMGQGYYGQYF
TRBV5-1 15 CASSLVGGVYNEQFF
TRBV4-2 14 CPSSQHRERYVYTF
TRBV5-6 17 CASSPDRTRVSYNEQFF
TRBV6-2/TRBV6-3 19 CASSSGLAGTSASTDTQYF
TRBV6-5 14 CASSGTSAAYEQCF
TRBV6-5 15 CASGPAGGKSYEQYF
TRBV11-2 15 CASRTRTASNTEAFF
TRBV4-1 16 CASSQGGTESNYGYTF